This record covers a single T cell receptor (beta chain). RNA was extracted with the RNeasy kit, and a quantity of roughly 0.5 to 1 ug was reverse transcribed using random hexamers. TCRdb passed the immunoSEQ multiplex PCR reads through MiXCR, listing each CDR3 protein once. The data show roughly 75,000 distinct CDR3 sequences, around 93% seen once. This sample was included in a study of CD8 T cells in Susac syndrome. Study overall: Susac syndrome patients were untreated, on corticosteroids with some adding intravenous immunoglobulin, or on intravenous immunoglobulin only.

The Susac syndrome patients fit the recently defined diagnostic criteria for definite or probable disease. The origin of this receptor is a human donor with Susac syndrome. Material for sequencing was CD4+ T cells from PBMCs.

The DNA for the CDR3 is TGTGCCACCAGTGACCGAGGACAGGGGGCAGATACGCAGTATTTT. Its translation is CATSDRGQGADTQYF. V usage is TRBV24-1 and J usage is TRBJ2-3, with 10 bases aligning to TRBD1. The CDR3 contains 15 residues. J gave up 4 bases and V 4 bases, and 4 bases lay outside the gene matches. The germline CDR1 and CDR2 sequences are KGHDR and SFDVKD.